This T cell receptor beta chain was documented in a study of cytomegalovirus exposure and HLA in healthy donors. Notes on the study in general: Presence/absence analyses supposed approximately even sequencing depth among donors.

Per the germline V gene, CDR1 is MNHEY and CDR2 is SVGAGI. The CDR3 loop spans 15 amino acids. Losses at the gene ends were 7 bases for V and 6 bases for J; bases not matched to a gene: 10. The PCR employed 60 Vbeta primers together with 13 Jbeta primers. Method: immunoSEQ multiplex PCR; TCRdb's copy keeps in-frame clones and lacks some. The sample yields tens of thousands of clones, 60% to 85% seen once. This clone was detected a few times. Its antigen remains unknown. This TCR derives from a man aged 18 to 30 in good health and CMV-seropositive. The chain carries TRBV6-5 and TRBJ2-2; 8 bases are a match to TRBD1. Sequencing input: PBMCs. The CDR3 protein is CASTEGQGTSGELFF. DNA for the CDR3: TGTGCCAGCACCGAAGGACAGGGTACCTCCGGGGAGCTGTTTTTT.